This T cell receptor (beta chain) was found in a study of OX40 agonist ivuxolimab in advanced cancers. For the study at large: Patients assigned to dose escalation were diagnosed with hepatocellular carcinoma, melanoma, renal cell or head and neck cancer.

Germline trimming cut 7 bases from V and 5 bases from J; bases unmatched to any gene: 4. This CDR3 comprises 14 residues. Germline lookup yields CDR1 MNHEY and CDR2 SMNVEV (reference sequence). Repertoires were generated with immunoSEQ multiplex PCR, while TCRdb's copy carries only in-frame clones and drops some. The sample has around 62,000 clones, roughly 76% seen once. Sequencing used CD4+ or CD8+ T cells sorted from blood, obtained in a trial of the OX40 agonist ivuxolimab. The V call is TRBV27, the J call TRBJ1-6; 8 bases fit TRBD1. This TCR was sampled from an adult with an advanced solid tumor such as melanoma, head and neck, liver or kidney cancer. The chain's CDR3 is CASTTGVNNSPLHF. DNA of the CDR3: TGTGCCAGCACGACAGGGGTTAATAATTCACCCCTCCACTTT.